This T cell receptor (beta chain) was identified during a study of blood T cell repertoires in COVID-19. Study-level background: The United States, Italy and Spain provided the acute and convalescent COVID-19 samples. T cells, B-cell-depleted T cells, or PBMCs provided the cDNA or gDNA that served as material.

The CDR3 has 16 residues. The junction had 10 bases not matched to a gene; V was cut back by 0 bases and J by 7 bases. CDR1 MNHEY and CDR2 SVGEGT come from the germline V gene. In the authors' workflow: Estimates of nucleated cell counts were drawn from the amplification of reference gene primers. TCRdb's table, derived via immunoSEQ multiplex PCR, lists solely in-frame clones and lacks some. V and J calls and clone size are those listed in that table; D and trimming were worked out from the DNA. The data show about 84,000 clones, roughly 80% seen once. This rearrangement joins TRBV6-2 or TRBV6-3 to TRBJ2-3; 7 bases are a match to TRBD2. Sequences were obtained from peripheral blood. This sequence was found in a woman at least 80 years old with acute or convalescent COVID-19. CDR3 in amino acids: CASSYSGLGGKNTQYF. CDR3 in DNA: TGTGCCAGCAGTTACTCGGGCCTGGGGGGGAAGAATACGCAGTATTTT.